These 31 T cell receptor beta chains share one sample of origin, sequenced in a study of cytomegalovirus exposure and HLA in healthy donors. Use of 60 Vbeta and 13 Jbeta primers characterized the PCR. Assay used: immunoSEQ multiplex PCR; TCRdb lists only in-frame clones, some missing. The table includes around 92,000 clones, 65% to 85% detected once. The source material was PBMCs. These TCRs come from a woman in her 70s in good health and CMV-seropositive.

The chain is built from TRBV2 and TRBJ1-5; possibly TRBD1 for D (6 bases). V lost 7 bases and J lost 5, with 15 bases in between. From germline, CDR1 is SNHLY and CDR2 FYNNEI. The CDR3 sequence is 14 residues long. The chain's CDR3 is CASKKDRTYQPQHF. The DNA for the CDR3 is TGTGCCAGCAAAAAGGACAGAACTTATCAGCCCCAGCATTTT.

The chain carries TRBV11-2 and TRBJ1-2; 7 bases agree with TRBD1. Germline loops: CDR1 SGHAT, CDR2 FQNNGV. Germline trimming cut 5 bases from V and 1 base from J; bases unmatched to any gene: 1. The CDR3 sequence is 13 residues long. CDR3 sequence (DNA): TGTGCCAGCAGCCGGGACAGTAACTATGGCTACACCTTC. Translated, it gives CASSRDSNYGYTF. The full variable domain, rest sourced from reference TRBV11-2 and TRBJ1-2, is EAGVAQSPRYKIIEKRQSVAFWCNPISGHATLYWYQQILGQGPKLLIQFQNNGVVDDSQLPKDRFSAERLKGVDSTLKIQPAKLEDSAVYLCASSRDSNYGYTFGSGTRLTVV.

J is TRBJ2-2 and V is TRBV28; possibly TRBD1 for D (6 bases). V gave up 3 bases and J gave up 0 bases, with 11 bases separating them. The CDR3 extends over 16 amino acids. Germline V gene lookup returns CDR1 MDHEN and CDR2 SYDVKM. The CDR3 is CASSFQGQTNTGELFF. The CDR3 DNA is TGTGCCAGCAGTTTCCAGGGACAAACGAACACCGGGGAGCTGTTTTTT.

The rearrangement uses TRBV10-3 and TRBJ2-3; D is undetermined. The V end was cut by 3 bases, the J end by 4 bases, with 11 bases between. The CDR3 is made up of 14 amino acids. CDR1 and CDR2 from the germline V gene are ENHRY and SYGVKD. The CDR3 DNA reads as TGTGCCATCAGTGAAGTGTTAGCCCCAGATACGCAGTATTTT. Protein product: CAISEVLAPDTQYF.

This chain joins TRBV25-1 and TRBJ2-1, with TRBD2 as a possible D gene (7 bases). V was pared by 4 bases and J by 3 bases, with 16 bases between. This CDR3 has 16 residues. Germline CDR1 MGHDK, CDR2 SYGVNS. In nucleotides, the CDR3 is TGTGCCAGCAGTGCCGGGACTACCAGGGGCTACAATGAGCAGTTCTTC. Translating it yields CASSAGTTRGYNEQFF.

This chain connects TRBV19 to TRBJ1-2; no definite D call. Germline CDR1 LNHDA, CDR2 SQIVND (reference sequence). CDR3 length equals 13 residues. The ends were cut back, 7 bases at V and 2 bases at J, with 11 bases in the middle. Here the CDR3 reads CASTLRGNYGYTF. CDR3 sequence (DNA): TGTGCCAGTACCCTCCGGGGAAACTATGGCTACACCTTC.

The rearrangement joins TRBV28 to TRBJ1-6, with D maybe TRBD1 (6 bases). This CDR3 spans 15 amino acids. V lost 3 bases and J 5 bases, leaving 11 bases between the germline ends. CDR1 is MDHEN and CDR2 is SYDVKM in the germline V gene. This chain's CDR3 is CASSFYRVDNSPLHF. CDR3 in DNA: TGTGCCAGCAGTTTCTACAGGGTTGATAATTCACCCCTCCACTTT.

The chain couples TRBV5-1 to TRBJ2-6; D remains ambiguous. The length of the CDR3 is 15 residues. Germline assignment: CDR1 SGHRS and CDR2 YFSETQ. V lost 7 bases to trimming and J lost 0 bases, with 11 bases between them. The CDR3 region is CASQPGLSGANVLTF. The CDR3 DNA reads as TGCGCCAGCCAACCTGGGCTCTCTGGGGCCAACGTCCTGACTTTC.

The chain combines TRBV28 with TRBJ1-5; 7 bases line up with TRBD1. The junction had 4 bases not matched to a gene; V was cut back by 2 bases and J by 0 bases. The CDR3 is 16 amino acids. CDR1 and CDR2 from the germline V gene are MDHEN and SYDVKM. CDR3 bases: TGTGCCAGCAGTTTACCCGGACAGGCTAGCAATCAGCCCCAGCATTTT. Encoded protein: CASSLPGQASNQPQHF.

This chain links TRBV11-3 with TRBJ2-1; 7 nucleotides align to TRBD2. V dropped 4 bases and J dropped 5; count of bases not matched to a gene: 8. Germline CDR1 and CDR2: SGHNT and YENEEA. This CDR3 spans 15 amino acids. CDR3 coding DNA: TGTGCCAGCAGCTCCCCGGGACGGGGGGACAATGAGCAGTTCTTC. Its translation: CASSSPGRGDNEQFF.

V gene TRBV7-2 combines with J gene TRBJ2-6, with D possibly being TRBD1 (7 bases). The CDR3 consists of 18 residues. Germline V lookup: CDR1 SGHTA, CDR2 FQGNSA. The V end was cut by 1 base, the J end by 0 bases, with 13 bases between. CDR3 DNA: TGTGCCAGCAGCTTAGGACAGGGAGGTTCCTCTGGGGCCAACGTCCTGACTTTC. Translated, it gives CASSLGQGGSSGANVLTF.

This clone was seen more than once but under ten times. V is TRBV9 and J is TRBJ2-3, with 7 bases lining up with TRBD1. There are 16 residues in the CDR3. CDR1 and CDR2 (germline): SGDLS, YYNGEE. The V gene end was trimmed by 7 bases and the J gene end by 4 bases; junction bases not matched to a gene: 15. CDR3 sequence (DNA): TGTGCCAGCGGGAACGGGGTGACAGGGTCGGCAGATACGCAGTATTTT. Protein: CASGNGVTGSADTQYF.

The CDR3 spells CASSLAQGGIYEQYF. Written as DNA, the CDR3 is TGTGCCAGCAGCTTAGCGCAGGGGGGAATCTACGAGCAGTACTTC. The chain couples TRBV7-9 to TRBJ2-7, with a weak D call TRBD1 (7 bases). This CDR3 spans 15 amino acids. The germline gives CDR1 SEHNR, CDR2 FQNEAQ (reference sequence). V was shortened by 0 bases and J by 3 bases, with 12 bases between the two germline ends. The full variable domain, rest sourced from reference TRBV7-9 and TRBJ2-7, is DTGVSQNPRHKITKRGQNVTFRCDPISEHNRLYWYRQTLGQGPEFLTYFQNEAQLEKSRLLSDRFSAERPKGSFSTLEIQRTEQGDSAMYLCASSLAQGGIYEQYFGPGTRLTVT.

This clone was observed many times. This rearrangement joins TRBV11-1 to TRBJ2-5, with 9 bases that match TRBD1. Germline loops: CDR1 SGHAT, CDR2 FQDESV (reference sequence). The CDR3 covers 14 residues. Unmatched junction bases numbered 4, after V lost 5 bases and J lost 3 bases. This CDR3 reads CASSPWTGEETQYF. The CDR3 coding sequence is TGTGCCAGCAGCCCTTGGACAGGGGAAGAGACCCAGTACTTC.

The chain has TRBV11-3 and TRBJ2-1; 12 bases are a match to TRBD2. This CDR3 spans 18 amino acids. Losses at the gene ends were 6 bases for V and 0 bases for J; bases not matched to a gene: 9. Germline values: CDR1 SGHNT, CDR2 YENEEA. CDR3 in amino acids: CASSPRGLAGFSYNEQFF. CDR3 nucleotide sequence: TGTGCCAGCAGTCCCAGGGGACTAGCGGGTTTCTCCTACAATGAGCAGTTCTTC.

V is TRBV9 and J is TRBJ2-1; 13 bases agree with TRBD2. Germline CDR1 SGDLS, CDR2 YYNGEE. Trimming took 2 bases from V and 1 from J; bases not matched to a gene: 9. The CDR3 contains 19 residues. CDR3 amino acids: CASSVSPTSGGASYNEQFF. CDR3 DNA sequence: TGTGCCAGCAGCGTTTCTCCCACTAGCGGGGGGGCATCCTACAATGAGCAGTTCTTC. The full variable domain, with the rest looked up from reference TRBV9 and TRBJ2-1, is DSGVTQTPKHLITATGQRVTLRCSPRSGDLSVYWYQQSLDQGLQFLIQYYNGEERAKGNILERFSAQQFPDLHSELNLSSLELGDSALYFCASSVSPTSGGASYNEQFFGPGTRLTVL.

The chain couples TRBV7-9 to TRBJ2-5; D perhaps matches TRBD1 (5 bases). The V gene lost 6 bases and the J gene lost 1 base, with 9 bases spanning the gap. Germline V gene sequence: CDR1 SEHNR, CDR2 FQNEAQ (reference sequence). This CDR3 region has 13 residues. The CDR3 DNA reads as TGTGCCAGCAGGGGGCGAGCCCAAGAGACCCAGTACTTC. Its translation is CASRGRAQETQYF.

CDR3: CASRGWRPGIQYF. Here the CDR3 DNA reads TGTGCCAGCAGGGGCTGGAGGCCTGGCATTCAGTACTTC. The chain uses TRBV27 and TRBJ2-4; weak D call: TRBD2 (5 bases). Germline values: CDR1 MNHEY, CDR2 SMNVEV (reference sequence). V lost 6 bases to trimming and J lost 9 bases, with 15 bases between them. The CDR3 is made up of 13 amino acids.

The CDR3 nucleotides are TGTGCCAGCAGCCTACTAGCGGGGTGGCAGTACTTC. As protein: CASSLLAGWQYF. This sequence joins TRBV7-2 and TRBJ2-5; 10 nucleotides align to TRBD2. This CDR3 has 12 residues. Germline-derived CDR1 and CDR2 are SGHTA and FQGNSA. J gave up 11 bases and V 5 bases, and 5 bases lay outside the gene matches. The whole variable domain, remainder taken from reference TRBV7-2 and TRBJ2-5, is GAGVSQSPSNKVTEKGKDVELRCDPISGHTALYWYRQSLGQGLEFLIYFQGNSAPDKSGLPSDRFSAERTGGSVSTLTIQRTQQEDSAVYLCASSLLAGWQYFGPGTRLLVL.

V and J are TRBV5-1 and TRBJ2-7; TRBD1 is a possible D gene (6 bases). There are 13 residues in the CDR3. Germline-derived CDR1 and CDR2 are SGHRS and YFSETQ. Trimming removed 2 bases at V and 6 bases at J, with 12 bases between. The CDR3 DNA is TGCGCCAGCAGCTTTGAGGGACATGGCGAGCAGTACTTC. This translates into CASSFEGHGEQYF.

The chain recombines TRBV5-1 with TRBJ1-4, with D possibly TRBD1 on 6 matching bases. The CDR3 loop spans 14 amino acids. The V end lost 2 bases, the J end lost 8 bases, and 13 bases lay between the germline ends. Germline assignment: CDR1 SGHRS and CDR2 YFSETQ. CDR3: CASSLQGVQEKLFF. For the CDR3, the DNA is TGCGCCAGCAGCTTACAGGGCGTCCAGGAAAAACTGTTTTTT.

CDR3: CASSVFPKTSDEQFF. The CDR3, as DNA: TGTGCCAGCAGCGTATTCCCCAAAACTAGCGATGAGCAGTTCTTC. The chain has TRBV9 and TRBJ2-1, with 7 bases identical to TRBD2. The CDR3 loop spans 15 amino acids. Germline V CDR1 and CDR2: SGDLS, YYNGEE. V shed 1 base, J shed 8 bases, and the junction held 9 bases outside the gene matches. The full variable domain, in which reference TRBV9 and TRBJ2-1 provide the parts outside the CDR3, is DSGVTQTPKHLITATGQRVTLRCSPRSGDLSVYWYQQSLDQGLQFLIQYYNGEERAKGNILERFSAQQFPDLHSELNLSSLELGDSALYFCASSVFPKTSDEQFFGPGTRLTVL.

The chain joins TRBV6-4 to TRBJ1-5; 10 bases match TRBD1. The CDR3 sequence is 21 residues long. The J segment lost 0 bases and the V segment lost 2 bases, leaving 16 bases of the junction unmatched. Germline V CDR1 and CDR2: MRHNA, SNTAGT. CDR3 residues: CASSDPRRTGGPEYSNQPQHF. For the CDR3, the DNA is TGTGCCAGCAGTGACCCCCGGAGGACAGGGGGGCCCGAGTATAGCAATCAGCCCCAGCATTTT.

V usage is TRBV20-1 and J usage is TRBJ2-7; D is undetermined. CDR3 size: 11 residues. In germline, CDR1 is DFQATT, CDR2 SNEGSKA (reference sequence). Between the trimmed V and J ends, which lost 4 bases and 6 bases, there was a span of 10 bases. For the CDR3, the DNA is TGCAGTGCTACGGTCCGAATCGAGCAGTACTTC. Its protein is CSATVRIEQYF.

This clone was detected a few times. V and J are TRBV29-1 and TRBJ2-4, with a possible D match to TRBD1 (6 bases). CDR3 length: 13 amino acids. The germline gives CDR1 SQVTM, CDR2 ANQGSEA. V lost 5 bases, J lost 4 bases, and 12 bases lay in between. The CDR3 loop is CSVLWTEKNIQYF. Written as DNA, the CDR3 is TGCAGCGTTCTGTGGACAGAAAAAAACATTCAGTACTTC.

This clone was recorded only once. This sequence joins TRBV4-2 and TRBJ2-1, with D perhaps matching TRBD1 (5 bases). V was pared by 1 base and J by 3 bases, with 10 bases between. The CDR3 has 15 residues. CDR1 and CDR2 (germline): LGHNA, YNFKEQ. The CDR3 DNA reads as TGTGCCAGCAGCCAAGGACAGAGTGGCTACAATGAGCAGTTCTTC. Its protein product is CASSQGQSGYNEQFF.

V usage is TRBV10-3 and J usage is TRBJ1-5, with 11 bases identical to TRBD1. Trimming removed 4 bases from V and 2 bases from J; junction bases left unmatched: 10. Germline loops: CDR1 ENHRY, CDR2 SYGVKD. The CDR3 consists of 18 residues. CDR3 residues: CAISATGTGGEGNQPQHF. Written as DNA, the CDR3 is TGTGCCATCAGTGCGACCGGGACAGGGGGGGAGGGCAATCAGCCCCAGCATTTT.

For the CDR3, the DNA is TGTGCCAGCAGCTCAGGGGCCGGCTCCTACAATGAGCAGTTCTTC. It codes for CASSSGAGSYNEQFF. J is TRBJ2-1 and V is TRBV5-4; maybe TRBD1 (6 bases). Trimming removed 3 bases at V and 0 bases at J, with 10 bases between. Looked up from germline, CDR1 is SGHNT and CDR2 is YYREEE (reference sequence). The CDR3 runs 15 residues.

V gene TRBV28 combines with J gene TRBJ1-6, with D possibly matching TRBD1 (6 bases). Trimming pared 6 bases from V and 14 bases from J, leaving 20 bases between. The CDR3 sequence is 14 residues long. The germline CDR1 and CDR2 sequences are MDHEN and SYDVKM. For the CDR3, the DNA is TGTGCCAGCAGGTTAGCGGGGGGGGCTGATGCCCTCCACTTT. Its translation: CASRLAGGADALHF.

This clone appeared a few times. The rearrangement uses TRBV18 and TRBJ1-2; TRBD1 aligns across 9 bases. The trim removed 3 bases at V and 2 bases at J, leaving 1 base unmatched. This CDR3 contains 14 residues. Germline-derived CDR1 and CDR2 are KGHSH and LQKENI. For the CDR3, the DNA is TGTGCCAGCTCACCTGGGACAGGGAACTATGGCTACACCTTC. This translates into CASSPGTGNYGYTF.

The J gene is TRBJ2-7, the V gene TRBV20-1, with 7 bases lining up with TRBD2. The CDR3 spans 11 residues. From germline, CDR1 is DFQATT and CDR2 SNEGSKA (reference sequence). V was clipped by 3 bases and J by 12 bases; unmatched bases: 8. The CDR3 reads CSARNRGSLYF. CDR3 nucleotide sequence: TGCAGTGCTAGGAACCGCGGGAGTCTGTACTTC.